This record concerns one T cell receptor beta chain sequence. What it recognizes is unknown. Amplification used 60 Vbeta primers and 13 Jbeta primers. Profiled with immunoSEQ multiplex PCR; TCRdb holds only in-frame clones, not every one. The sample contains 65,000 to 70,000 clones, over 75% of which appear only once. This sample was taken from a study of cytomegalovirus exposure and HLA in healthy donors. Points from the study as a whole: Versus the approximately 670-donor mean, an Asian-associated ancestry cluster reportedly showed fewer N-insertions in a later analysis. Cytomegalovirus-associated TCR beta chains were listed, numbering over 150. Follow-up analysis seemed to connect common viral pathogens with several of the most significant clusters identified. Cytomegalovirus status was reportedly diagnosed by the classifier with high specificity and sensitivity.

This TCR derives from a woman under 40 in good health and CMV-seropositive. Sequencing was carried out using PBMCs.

CDR3 protein: CASSYSLAGETQYF. The CDR3 nucleotides are TGTGCCAGCAGTTACTCCCTAGCGGGGGAGACCCAGTACTTC. The chain links TRBV6-6 to TRBJ2-5; 9 bases are a match to TRBD2. The CDR3 is made up of 14 amino acids. Trimming cost V 0 bases and J 5 bases; bases outside gene matches: 1. Germline loops: CDR1 MNHNY, CDR2 SVGAGI (reference sequence).